This T cell receptor beta chain was observed in a study of cytomegalovirus exposure and HLA in healthy donors. Study-wide findings and caveats: A later analysis appeared to link common viral pathogens to several of the most significant clusters.

In germline, CDR1 is SQVTM, CDR2 ANQGSEA. V shed 8 bases, J shed 2 bases, and the junction held 6 bases outside the gene matches. The CDR3 extends over 12 amino acids. Researchers ran the PCR with 60 Vbeta and 13 Jbeta primers. TCRdb's table, derived via immunoSEQ multiplex PCR, lists solely in-frame clones and lacks some. The sample table includes about 41,000 clones. Notes on this clone: Its target is not known.

The sequenced material came from PBMCs. This sequence was found in a man aged 25 to 40 in good health and CMV-seronegative. This sequence joins TRBV29-1 and TRBJ2-7, with 7 bases that match TRBD1. As DNA, the CDR3 is TGCAGCACTCGGACAGGAACCTACGAGCAGTACTTC. This sequence encodes CSTRTGTYEQYF.